This TCR beta chain originates from a study of T cells in localized non-small cell lung cancer. Study-wide points: Researchers found a median around 59 of the top 100 tumor clones in adjacent lung.

Some clones are missing from TCRdb's copy, which holds only in-frame ones; the method was immunoSEQ multiplex PCR. The repertoire includes over 1,500 clones, 30% to 35% of them detected once, and roughly an eighth sits in the top ten. Details on this clone: The antigen remains undetermined.

V lost 4 bases, J lost 1 base, and 10 bases lay in between. Germline CDR1 and CDR2: MDHEN and SYDVKM. The CDR3 contains 14 residues. Lacking atypia, the adjacent lung had been sampled at least 2 cm away from the tumor margin. The rearrangement joins TRBV28 to TRBJ1-1; D unresolved. This clonotype was sampled from a male donor aged 60 or over with stage III squamous cell lung carcinoma. The sequencing used normal lung tissue next to the tumor, collected before any cancer treatment. CDR3 nucleotides: TGTGCCAGCAGTTCCCCTGCGAGGAACACTGAAGCTTTCTTT. This encodes CASSSPARNTEAFF.